The sequence of this T cell receptor beta chain was determined in a study of molecular identifiers for immune sequencing clone quantification. Study-wide context: For replicates, RNA isolated from roughly 20,000 or 100,000 naive CD8 cells was divided into five portions, of which four were sequenced.

Comments on this clonotype: Its cognate antigen is unknown. With a much larger clone just one base away, this may be a read error.

TCRdb used MiXCR to reprocess the PCR reads, holding one entry per CDR3 protein. This sample yields tens of thousands of distinct CDR3 sequences, of which about a sixth are seen a single time; about 1.5% belongs to the top ten. Study-level points and caveats: Highly expanded clone sizes could be underestimated by identical TCR molecules that share a barcode.

In the sort, naive CD8 T cells were defined as CD8+CD4-CCR7+CD45RA+. The CDR3 sequence is 12 residues long. Sequenced input: naive CD8+ T cells from blood, with Jurkat cell RNA spiked in. The subset is: FACS-sorted CD8+CD4-CCR7+CD45RA+ naive T cells. The rearrangement links TRBV12-3 or TRBV12-4 to TRBJ1-1; D may be TRBD1 (6 bases). The receptor was isolated from a human donor in good health. Some libraries in this study had Jurkat cell RNA spiked in. This chain's CDR3 is CASIRGGTEASF. The CDR3 DNA sequence: TGTGCCAGCATCCGGGGGGGCACTGAAGCTTCCTTT.